The 25 T cell receptor beta chains reported below all come from one sample, sequenced in a study of blood T cell repertoires in COVID-19. Here immunoSEQ multiplex PCR was the method, and the copy in TCRdb shows in-frame clones only, minus some. The sample consists of about 310,000 clones, 70% to 90% of them appearing once. Input material: peripheral blood. The receptors stem from a woman aged 50 to 60 who had recovered from COVID-19.

The rearrangement links TRBV6-5 to TRBJ2-7, with TRBD1 matching over 8 bases. CDR1 and CDR2 (germline): MNHEY, SVGAGI. Trimming took 0 bases from V and 6 from J; bases not matched to a gene: 1. CDR3 length equals 13 residues. The CDR3 region has the DNA TGTGCCAGCAGTTACTCGACAGGGGCCGAGCAGTACTTC. It yields the protein CASSYSTGAEQYF.

CDR3 bases: TGCAGCGTTGATCGGCGGGACCTCGGTACCGGGGAGCTGTTTTTT. It translates to CSVDRRDLGTGELFF. The chain employs TRBV29-1 and TRBJ2-2, with D possibly being TRBD2 (6 bases). CDR1 SQVTM and CDR2 ANQGSEA come from the germline V gene. V was pared by 3 bases and J by 5 bases, with 16 bases between. The CDR3 is made up of 15 amino acids.

The V gene is TRBV19, the J gene TRBJ1-3; TRBD1 matches at 10 bases. Looked up from germline, CDR1 is LNHDA and CDR2 is SQIVND (reference sequence). Germline trimming cut 4 bases from V and 4 bases from J; bases unmatched to any gene: 10. The CDR3 sequence is 17 residues long. CDR3 bases: TGTGCCAGTAGTAAGACAGGGGGCGTCTCGTCGGGAAACACCATATATTTT. Protein sequence: CASSKTGGVSSGNTIYF. The variable domain in full, with the rest retrieved from reference TRBV19 and TRBJ1-3, is DGGITQSPKYLFRKEGQNVTLSCEQNLNHDAMYWYRQDPGQGLRLIYYSQIVNDFQKGDIAEGYSVSREKKESFPLTVTSAQKNPTAFYLCASSKTGGVSSGNTIYFGEGSWLTVV.

The CDR3 loop reads CASSVEGFGSPLHF. CDR3 coding DNA: TGTGCCAGCAGCGTAGAGGGGTTCGGTTCACCCCTCCACTTT. The J gene is TRBJ1-6, the V gene TRBV9, with D possibly being TRBD1 (5 bases). Trimming took 0 bases from V and 9 from J, leaving 10 bases between them. Per germline, CDR1 SGDLS and CDR2 YYNGEE. The CDR3 spans 14 residues.

The genes are TRBV6-2 or TRBV6-3 and TRBJ1-1, with D unclear. The length of the CDR3 is 13 residues. Trimming removed 5 bases from V and 7 bases from J, with 14 bases in between. CDR1 and CDR2 (germline): MNHEY, SVGEGT. The DNA for the CDR3 is TGTGCCAGCAGTCTTTCCCCGTACAGTGAAGCTTTCTTT. Its translation is CASSLSPYSEAFF.

This clone showed up just once. The chain couples TRBV10-2 to TRBJ2-5, with TRBD2 as a possible D gene (6 bases). CDR1 is WSHSY and CDR2 is SAAADI in the germline V gene. V dropped 9 bases and J dropped 3 bases, with 14 bases sitting between them. This CDR3 comprises 13 residues. The CDR3 bases are TGCGCCAGAGGGGACTGGCAAGAAGAGACCCAGTACTTC. Its protein product is CARGDWQEETQYF.

The chain joins TRBV9 to TRBJ2-6; D is unclear. Germline V CDR1 and CDR2: SGDLS, YYNGEE. The V gene lost 0 bases and the J gene lost 0 bases, with 13 bases spanning the gap. The CDR3 covers 18 residues. In DNA form, the CDR3 reads TGTGCCAGCAGCGTAGGTCTAAGTAAACCCTCTGGGGCCAACGTCCTGACTTTC. Translation: CASSVGLSKPSGANVLTF. Together with reference TRBV9 and TRBJ2-6, the CDR3 gives the full variable domain: DSGVTQTPKHLITATGQRVTLRCSPRSGDLSVYWYQQSLDQGLQFLIQYYNGEERAKGNILERFSAQQFPDLHSELNLSSLELGDSALYFCASSVGLSKPSGANVLTFGAGSRLTVL.

The chain carries TRBV5-1 and TRBJ2-1; TRBD2 aligns across 8 bases. V was pared by 4 bases and J by 2 bases, with 8 bases of the junction left unmatched. Germline CDR1 SGHRS, CDR2 YFSETQ. The CDR3 length is 16 residues. In DNA form, the CDR3 reads TGCGCCAGCAGCCCTCAGACTAGCGCCACCTACAATGAGCAGTTCTTC. Amino acids: CASSPQTSATYNEQFF.

J is TRBJ2-3 and V is TRBV6-5, with TRBD2 matching over 9 bases. Trimming took 2 bases from V and 4 from J; bases not matched to a gene: 1. Germline loops: CDR1 MNHEY, CDR2 SVGAGI. The CDR3 totals 14 residues. The CDR3, as DNA: TGTGCCAGCAGTTACGGACTAGCGTCAGATACGCAGTATTTT. It yields the protein CASSYGLASDTQYF.

The V gene is TRBV30, the J gene TRBJ1-6; D not certain. CDR3 length: 13 amino acids. Germline CDR1 is GTSNPN and CDR2 is SVGIG (reference sequence). V dropped 2 bases and J dropped 13 bases, with 15 bases sitting between them. The DNA for the CDR3 is TGTGCCTGGAGTTTCGAAGCTTACGCGCCCCTCCACTTT. Its translation is CAWSFEAYAPLHF.

The rearrangement joins TRBV19 to TRBJ1-5; D uncertain. V gave up 4 bases and J gave up 2 bases, with 9 bases separating them. The CDR3 covers 14 residues. CDR1 and CDR2 from the germline V gene are LNHDA and SQIVND (reference sequence). This CDR3 is CASSRWRGNQPQHF. CDR3 sequence (DNA): TGTGCCAGTAGTAGATGGAGGGGCAATCAGCCCCAGCATTTT.

This chain joins TRBV4-3 and TRBJ2-1, with 11 positions matching TRBD2. V dropped 0 bases and J dropped 9; count of bases not matched to a gene: 4. In germline, CDR1 is LGHNA, CDR2 YSLEER. CDR3 length: 15 residues. The CDR3 DNA sequence: TGCGCCAGCAGCCAAGAGCTAGCGGGGGGTAGTGAGCAGTTCTTC. This codes for CASSQELAGGSEQFF.

The chain couples TRBV4-1 to TRBJ2-7, with TRBD1 as a possible D gene (6 bases). The CDR3 loop spans 16 amino acids. In germline, CDR1 is MGHRA, CDR2 YSYEKL. V was shortened by 6 bases and J by 1 base, with 19 bases between the two germline ends. The chain's CDR3 is CASSSLYPQGSYEQYF. DNA of the CDR3: TGCGCCAGCAGTTCCCTCTACCCCCAGGGGTCCTACGAGCAGTACTTC.

Written as DNA, the CDR3 is TGTGCCAGCAGCTTGGAGGATCGGTCACCCCTCCACTTT. Its protein product is CASSLEDRSPLHF. The V and J genes are TRBV7-9 and TRBJ1-6, with D unclear. This CDR3 spans 13 amino acids. The V gene lost 3 bases and the J gene lost 10 bases, with 10 bases spanning the gap. Germline V gene data show CDR1 as SEHNR and CDR2 as FQNEAQ (reference sequence).

V usage is TRBV4-3 and J usage is TRBJ2-3; 8 positions agree with TRBD2. The CDR3 totals 15 residues. CDR1 and CDR2 from the germline V gene are LGHNA and YSLEER. V was pared by 5 bases and J by 0 bases, with 4 bases of the junction left unmatched. The CDR3 reads CASSDSGESTDTQYF. In DNA, the CDR3 is TGCGCCAGCAGCGATAGCGGGGAGAGCACAGATACGCAGTATTTT.

This chain joins TRBV2 and TRBJ2-1, with TRBD2 matching 9 bases. Germline CDR1 is SNHLY and CDR2 is FYNNEI. J gave up 5 bases and V 2 bases, and 1 base lay outside the gene matches. This CDR3 spans 14 amino acids. For the CDR3, the DNA is TGTGCCAGCAGTGAAACTAGCGGGCACAATGAGCAGTTCTTC. Encoded protein: CASSETSGHNEQFF.

The chain has TRBV7-8 and TRBJ2-7; 7 nucleotides match TRBD1. In germline, CDR1 is SGHVS, CDR2 FQNEAQ. J gave up 2 bases and V 5 bases, and 12 bases lay outside the gene matches. The CDR3 sequence is 16 residues long. DNA for the CDR3: TGTGCCAGCAGCACTAGGACAGGCCCGGGGCCCTACGAGCAGTACTTC. It encodes CASSTRTGPGPYEQYF.

The chain links TRBV7-9 to TRBJ1-3; D may be TRBD1 (6 bases). CDR1 and CDR2 (germline): SEHNR, FQNEAQ (reference sequence). The CDR3 is 15 amino acids. Trimming left V 4 bases short and J 0 bases short, with 10 bases between. CDR3 amino acids: CASSWGQTSGNTIYF. CDR3 DNA sequence: TGTGCCAGCAGCTGGGGACAAACCTCTGGAAACACCATATATTTT.

The chain recombines TRBV19 with TRBJ1-5; TRBD1 matches 8 bases. Germline assignment: CDR1 LNHDA and CDR2 SQIVND (reference sequence). After removal of 8 bases from V and 2 bases from J, the junction contained 11 bases not matched to a gene. This CDR3 contains 16 residues. The CDR3 sequence is CASGSRGREGNQPQHF. The CDR3 DNA sequence: TGTGCCAGTGGATCCAGGGGGCGTGAAGGCAATCAGCCCCAGCATTTT.

The chain is built from TRBV10-3 and TRBJ1-2; D is undetermined. The CDR3 is 13 amino acids. CDR1 is ENHRY, CDR2 SYGVKD, per germline. Trimming removed 2 bases from V and 7 bases from J, with 11 bases in between. The CDR3 DNA follows: TGTGCCATCAGTGAGAGCGAGGTGGGTGGCTACACCTTC. It is translated as CAISESEVGGYTF.

This clone was seen a few times. Here the CDR3 reads CASSPGTGAGNTIYF. The CDR3 nucleotides read TGTGCCAGCAGCCCAGGGACAGGGGCTGGAAACACCATATATTTT. The chain joins TRBV5-6 to TRBJ1-3; 10 bases line up with TRBD1. Losses at the gene ends were 4 bases for V and 2 bases for J; bases not matched to a gene: 3. This CDR3 is 15 amino acids long. CDR1 and CDR2 from the germline V gene are SGHDT and YYEEEE.

The rearrangement uses TRBV27 and TRBJ1-2; 7 nucleotides agree with TRBD1. V lost 4 bases and J lost 2; bases outside the gene matches: 7. The CDR3 has 15 amino acids. Germline values: CDR1 MNHEY, CDR2 SMNVEV (reference sequence). For the CDR3, the DNA is TGTGCCAGCAGTTCCCGAGGGACAGAGAACTATGGCTACACCTTC. Translation: CASSSRGTENYGYTF.

The chain joins TRBV5-1 to TRBJ2-7; 9 bases map to TRBD1. The junction had 3 bases not matched to a gene; V was cut back by 4 bases and J by 7 bases. The CDR3 consists of 12 residues. CDR1 is SGHRS, CDR2 YFSETQ, per germline. Written as DNA, the CDR3 is TGCGCCAGCAGCCCCGGACAGGGGGAGCAGTACTTC. Translating gives CASSPGQGEQYF. Full variable domain (missing parts from reference TRBV5-1 and TRBJ2-7): KAGVTQTPRYLIKTRGQQVTLSCSPISGHRSVSWYQQTPGQGLQFLFEYFSETQRNKGNFPGRFSGRQFSNSRSEMNVSTLELGDSALYLCASSPGQGEQYFGPGTRLTVT.

This clone was observed a handful of times. V and J are TRBV12-3 or TRBV12-4 and TRBJ2-5; unclear D gene. CDR3 size: 12 residues. The V end was cut by 7 bases, the J end by 4 bases, with 10 bases between. The CDR3 nucleotides read TGTGCCAGCACCGGGTTTGGAGAGACCCAGTACTTC. Translating gives CASTGFGETQYF.

On this clone itself: This CDR3 is also generated by other DNA sequences in the sample. The chain employs TRBV27 and TRBJ1-1; D call uncertain. Germline assignment: CDR1 MNHEY and CDR2 SMNVEV (reference sequence). Trimming shortened V by 2 bases and J by 2 bases, and 6 bases separated the two germline ends. The CDR3 loop spans 13 amino acids. DNA for the CDR3: TGTGCCAGCAGTTTAGGAGCCAACACTGAAGCTTTCTTT. Amino acid sequence: CASSLGANTEAFF.